This T cell receptor beta chain came from a study of spatial heterogeneity in lung cancer. The V gene end was trimmed by 6 bases and the J gene end by 6 bases; junction bases not matched to a gene: 10. The CDR3 is 15 residues long. Germline loops: CDR1 MNHEY, CDR2 SMNVEV (reference sequence). In TCRdb, the 5' RACE reads were re-called with MiXCR into one record per CDR3 protein. The sample includes 20,000 to 25,000 distinct CDR3 sequences, under 9.5% of them seen just once. Study-wide points: Mutation counts in tumors were tracked by counts of expanded intratumoral alpha and beta TCRs.

Of note for this clonotype: The antigen is unknown.

As for time point: sample taken at primary tumor resection. Extraction of whole RNA from tumor, nontumor lung or frozen PBMC preceded unsorted sequencing. The material was lung tumor tissue, obtained at surgery. The sequence was obtained from a male donor with early-stage non-small cell lung cancer. The chain couples TRBV27 to TRBJ2-1, with 8 bases fitting TRBD2. CDR3 nucleotides: TGTGCCAGCAGCCCTGGACTAGCCGGGTTCAATGAGCAGTTCTTC. Protein sequence: CASSPGLAGFNEQFF.